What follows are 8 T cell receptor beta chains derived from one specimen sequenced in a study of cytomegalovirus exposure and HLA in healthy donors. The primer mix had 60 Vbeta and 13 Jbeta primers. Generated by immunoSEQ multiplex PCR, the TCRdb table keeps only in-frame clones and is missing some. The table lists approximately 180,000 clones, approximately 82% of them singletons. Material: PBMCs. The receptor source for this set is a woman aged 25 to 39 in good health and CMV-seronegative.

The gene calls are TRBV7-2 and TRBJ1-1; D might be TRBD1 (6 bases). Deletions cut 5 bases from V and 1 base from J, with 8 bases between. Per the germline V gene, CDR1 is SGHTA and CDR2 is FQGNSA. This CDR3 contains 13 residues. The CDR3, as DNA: TGTGCCAGCAGCCAAGGGGGGAACACTGAAGCTTTCTTT. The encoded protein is CASSQGGNTEAFF. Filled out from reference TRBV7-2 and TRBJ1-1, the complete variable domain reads GAGVSQSPSNKVTEKGKDVELRCDPISGHTALYWYRQSLGQGLEFLIYFQGNSAPDKSGLPSDRFSAERTGGSVSTLTIQRTQQEDSAVYLCASSQGGNTEAFFGQGTRLTVV.

As DNA, the CDR3 is TGCGCCAGCAGCCAAGATCGTCAGGGGCTAGAGTATAATTCACCCCTCCACTTT. It encodes CASSQDRQGLEYNSPLHF. This chain uses TRBV4-3 with TRBJ1-6; D is perhaps TRBD1 (6 bases). V was pared by 0 bases and J by 4 bases, with 16 bases between. The CDR3 sequence is 18 residues long. CDR1 and CDR2 (germline): LGHNA, YSLEER.

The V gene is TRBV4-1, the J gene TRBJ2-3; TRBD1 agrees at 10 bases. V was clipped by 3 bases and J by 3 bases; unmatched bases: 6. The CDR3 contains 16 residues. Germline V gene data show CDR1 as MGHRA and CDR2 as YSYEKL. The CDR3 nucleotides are TGCGCCAGCAGCCACGCCGGGACAGGGGAGACAGATACGCAGTATTTT. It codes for CASSHAGTGETDTQYF.

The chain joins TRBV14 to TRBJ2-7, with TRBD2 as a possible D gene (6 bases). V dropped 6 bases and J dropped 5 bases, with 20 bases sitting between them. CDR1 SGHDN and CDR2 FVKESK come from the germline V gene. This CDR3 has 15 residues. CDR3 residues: CASSRRGSSLDEQYF. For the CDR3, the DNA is TGTGCCAGCAGTAGGAGGGGATCCTCCCTGGACGAGCAGTACTTC.

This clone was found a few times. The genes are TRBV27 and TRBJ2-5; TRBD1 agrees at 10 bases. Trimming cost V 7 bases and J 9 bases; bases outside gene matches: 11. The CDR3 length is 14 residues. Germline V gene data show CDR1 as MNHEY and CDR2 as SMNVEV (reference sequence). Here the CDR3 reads CASTDRGGTGSQYF. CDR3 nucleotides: TGTGCCAGCACGGACAGGGGGGGTACGGGGTCCCAGTACTTC.

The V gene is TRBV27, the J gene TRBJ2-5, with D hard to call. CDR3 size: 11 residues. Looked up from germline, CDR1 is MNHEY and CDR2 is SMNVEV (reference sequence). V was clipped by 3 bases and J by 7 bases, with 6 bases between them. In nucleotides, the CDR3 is TGTGCCAGCAGTTTTCCTCCGACCCAGTACTTC. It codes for CASSFPPTQYF.

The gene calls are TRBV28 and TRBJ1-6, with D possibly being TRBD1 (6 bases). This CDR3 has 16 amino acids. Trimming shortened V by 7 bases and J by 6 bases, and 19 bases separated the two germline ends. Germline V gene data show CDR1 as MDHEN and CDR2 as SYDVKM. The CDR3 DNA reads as TGTGCCAGCATCTTGGCACAGGGCGTCGCTAATTCACCCCTCCACTTT. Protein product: CASILAQGVANSPLHF. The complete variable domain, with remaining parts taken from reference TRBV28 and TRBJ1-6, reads DVKVTQSSRYLVKRTGEKVFLECVQDMDHENMFWYRQDPGLGLRLIYFSYDVKMKEKGDIPEGYSVSREKKERFSLILESASTNQTSMYLCASILAQGVANSPLHFGNGTRLTVT.

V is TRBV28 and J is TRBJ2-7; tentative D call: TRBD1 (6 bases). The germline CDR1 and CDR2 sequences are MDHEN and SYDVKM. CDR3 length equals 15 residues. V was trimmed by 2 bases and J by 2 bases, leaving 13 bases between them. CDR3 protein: CASSLQGTFPYEQYF. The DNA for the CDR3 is TGTGCCAGCAGTTTACAGGGGACCTTCCCCTACGAGCAGTACTTC.